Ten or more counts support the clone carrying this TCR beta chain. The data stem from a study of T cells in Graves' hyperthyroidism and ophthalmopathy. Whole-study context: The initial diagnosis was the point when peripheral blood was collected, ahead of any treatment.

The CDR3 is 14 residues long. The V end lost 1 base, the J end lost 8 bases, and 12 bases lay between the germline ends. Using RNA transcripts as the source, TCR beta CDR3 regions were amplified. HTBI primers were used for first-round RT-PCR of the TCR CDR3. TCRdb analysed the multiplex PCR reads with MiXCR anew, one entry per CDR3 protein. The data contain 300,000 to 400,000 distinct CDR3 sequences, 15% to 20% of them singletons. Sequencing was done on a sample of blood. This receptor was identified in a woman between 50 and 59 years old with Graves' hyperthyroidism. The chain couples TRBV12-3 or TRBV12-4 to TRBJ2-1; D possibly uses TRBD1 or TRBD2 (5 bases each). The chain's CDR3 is CASSLGDLVYEQFF. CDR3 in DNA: TGTGCCAGCAGTTTAGGGGACCTGGTCTATGAGCAGTTCTTC.